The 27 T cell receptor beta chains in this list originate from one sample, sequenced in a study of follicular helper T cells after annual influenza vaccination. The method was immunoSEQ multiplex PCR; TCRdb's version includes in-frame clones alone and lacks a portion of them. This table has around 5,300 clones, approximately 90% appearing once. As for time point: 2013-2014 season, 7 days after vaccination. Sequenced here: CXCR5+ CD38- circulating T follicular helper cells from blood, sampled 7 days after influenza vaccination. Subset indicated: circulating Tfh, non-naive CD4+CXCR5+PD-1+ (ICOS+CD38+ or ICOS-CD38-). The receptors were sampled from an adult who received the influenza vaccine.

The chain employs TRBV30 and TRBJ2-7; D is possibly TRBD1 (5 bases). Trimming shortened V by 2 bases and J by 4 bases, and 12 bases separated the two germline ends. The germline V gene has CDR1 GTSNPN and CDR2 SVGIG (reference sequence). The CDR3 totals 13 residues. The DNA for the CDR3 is TGTGCCTGGAGTAAGTCAGGACAATACGAGCAGTACTTC. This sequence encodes CAWSKSGQYEQYF.

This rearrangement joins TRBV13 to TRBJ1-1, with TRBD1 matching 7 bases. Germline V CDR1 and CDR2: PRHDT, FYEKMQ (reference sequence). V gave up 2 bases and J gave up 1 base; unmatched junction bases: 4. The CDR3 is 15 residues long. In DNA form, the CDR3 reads TGTGCCAGCAGCTTACTCCGACAGGGGAACACTGAAGCTTTCTTT. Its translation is CASSLLRQGNTEAFF.

The CDR3 coding sequence is TGTGCCAGCAGCGTGGGACTGGATTCACCCCTCCACTTT. Its protein product is CASSVGLDSPLHF. The rearrangement uses TRBV11-2 and TRBJ1-6, with D possibly matching TRBD1 (5 bases). The germline V gene encodes CDR1 SGHAT and CDR2 FQNNGV. Trimming stripped 5 bases from V and 8 bases from J, with 10 bases between. The CDR3 has 13 amino acids.

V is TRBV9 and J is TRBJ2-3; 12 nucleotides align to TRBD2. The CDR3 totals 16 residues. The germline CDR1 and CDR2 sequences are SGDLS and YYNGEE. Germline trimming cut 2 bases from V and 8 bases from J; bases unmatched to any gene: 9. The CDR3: CASSVDPSGGARTQYF. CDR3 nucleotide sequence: TGTGCCAGCAGCGTTGATCCTAGCGGGGGGGCGCGTACGCAGTATTTT.

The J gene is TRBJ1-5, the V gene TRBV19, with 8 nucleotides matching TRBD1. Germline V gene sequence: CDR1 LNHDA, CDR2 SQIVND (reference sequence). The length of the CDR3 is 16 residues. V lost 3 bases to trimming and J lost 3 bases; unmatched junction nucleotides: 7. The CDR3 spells CASSISRTGLNQPQHF. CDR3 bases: TGTGCCAGTAGTATTAGTAGGACAGGGCTCAATCAGCCCCAGCATTTT.

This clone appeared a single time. CDR3 DNA sequence: TGTGCCAGCAGCCCGTCCGGGTTGAACACTGAAGCTTTCTTT. This gives the protein CASSPSGLNTEAFF. This chain links TRBV7-3 with TRBJ1-1; D is uncertain. V was clipped by 5 bases and J by 0 bases, with 10 bases between them. The CDR3 length is 14 residues. Germline assignment: CDR1 SGHTA and CDR2 FQGTGA.

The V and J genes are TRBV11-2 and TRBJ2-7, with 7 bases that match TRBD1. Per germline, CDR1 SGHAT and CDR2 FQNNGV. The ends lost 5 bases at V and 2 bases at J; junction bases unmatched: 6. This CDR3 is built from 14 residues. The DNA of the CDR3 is TGTGCCAGCAGCGCCTACGGACAGGCCTACGAGCAGTACTTC. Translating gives CASSAYGQAYEQYF.

The CDR3 loop is CASSEGMAGGGEDTQYF. The CDR3 DNA reads TGTGCCAGCAGTGAAGGGATGGCGGGGGGCGGGGAAGATACGCAGTATTTT. This sequence joins TRBV2 and TRBJ2-3; TRBD2 aligns across 8 bases. The CDR3 consists of 17 residues. Losses at the gene ends were 1 base for V and 5 bases for J; bases not matched to a gene: 11. Germline CDR1 reads SNHLY; CDR2 reads FYNNEI.

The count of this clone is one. CDR3 DNA: TGTGCCAGCAGCCCAATATCGGGACAGGGGTACCAGCCCCAGCATTTT. It is translated as CASSPISGQGYQPQHF. The gene calls are TRBV28 and TRBJ1-5; 10 positions match TRBD1. In germline, CDR1 is MDHEN, CDR2 SYDVKM. J lost 7 bases, V lost 6 bases, and 12 bases had no gene match. This CDR3 has 16 residues.

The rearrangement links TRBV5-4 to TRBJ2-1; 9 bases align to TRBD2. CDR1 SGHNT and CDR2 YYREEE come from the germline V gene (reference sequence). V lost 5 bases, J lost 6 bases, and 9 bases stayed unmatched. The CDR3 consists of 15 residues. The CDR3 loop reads CASRPTGTSSNEQFF. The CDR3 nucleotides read TGTGCCAGCAGACCTACCGGGACTAGCTCCAATGAGCAGTTCTTC.

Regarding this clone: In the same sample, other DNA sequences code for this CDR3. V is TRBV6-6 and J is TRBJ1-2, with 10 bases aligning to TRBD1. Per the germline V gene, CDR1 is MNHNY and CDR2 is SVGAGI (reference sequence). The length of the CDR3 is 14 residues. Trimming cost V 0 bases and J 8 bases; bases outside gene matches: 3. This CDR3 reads CASSYSGQGDGYTF. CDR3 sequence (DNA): TGTGCCAGCAGTTACTCTGGACAGGGGGACGGCTACACCTTC.

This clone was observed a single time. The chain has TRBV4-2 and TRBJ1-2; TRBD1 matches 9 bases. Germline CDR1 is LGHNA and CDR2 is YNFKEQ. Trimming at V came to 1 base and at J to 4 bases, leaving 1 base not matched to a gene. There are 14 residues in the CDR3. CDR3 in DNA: TGTGCCAGCAGCCAAGCGACAGGGGGCTATGGCTACACCTTC. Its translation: CASSQATGGYGYTF.

The CDR3: CASRSGTATANQPQHF. The CDR3 coding sequence is TGTGCCAGCAGGTCCGGGACAGCCACAGCCAATCAGCCCCAGCATTTT. The chain uses TRBV2 and TRBJ1-5, with 7 bases fitting TRBD1. Germline CDR1 SNHLY, CDR2 FYNNEI. The CDR3 is 16 residues long. Losses at the gene ends were 6 bases for V and 3 bases for J; bases not matched to a gene: 11. Combining the CDR3 with reference TRBV2 and TRBJ1-5 gives the whole variable domain EPEVTQTPSHQVTQMGQEVILRCVPISNHLYFYWYRQILGQKVEFLVSFYNNEISEKSEIFDDQFSVERPDGSNFTLKIRSTKLEDSAMYFCASRSGTATANQPQHFGDGTRLSIL.

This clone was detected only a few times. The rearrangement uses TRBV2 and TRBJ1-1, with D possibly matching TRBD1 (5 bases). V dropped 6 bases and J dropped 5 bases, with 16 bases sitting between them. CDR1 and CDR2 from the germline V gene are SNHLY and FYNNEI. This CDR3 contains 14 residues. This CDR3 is CASSGTTRDTEAFF. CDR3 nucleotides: TGTGCCAGCAGCGGAACAACCAGGGATACTGAAGCTTTCTTT.

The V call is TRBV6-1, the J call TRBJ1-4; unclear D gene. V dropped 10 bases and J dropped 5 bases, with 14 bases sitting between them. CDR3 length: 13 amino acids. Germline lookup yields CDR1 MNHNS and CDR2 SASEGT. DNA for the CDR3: TGTGCCATCGAATCCCCCGCGAATGAAAAACTGTTTTTT. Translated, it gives CAIESPANEKLFF.

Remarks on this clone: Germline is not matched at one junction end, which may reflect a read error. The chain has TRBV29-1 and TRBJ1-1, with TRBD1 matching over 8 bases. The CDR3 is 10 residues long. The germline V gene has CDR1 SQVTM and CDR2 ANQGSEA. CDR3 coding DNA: TGCAGCGTTACAGGGGGTGAAGCTTCCTTT. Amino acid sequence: CSVTGGEASF.

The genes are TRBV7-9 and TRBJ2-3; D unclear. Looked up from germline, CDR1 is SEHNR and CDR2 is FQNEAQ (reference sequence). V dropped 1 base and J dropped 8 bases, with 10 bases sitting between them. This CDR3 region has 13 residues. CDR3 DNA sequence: TGTGCCAGCAGCTTAGGCTCCCTAGGTACGCAGTATTTT. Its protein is CASSLGSLGTQYF.

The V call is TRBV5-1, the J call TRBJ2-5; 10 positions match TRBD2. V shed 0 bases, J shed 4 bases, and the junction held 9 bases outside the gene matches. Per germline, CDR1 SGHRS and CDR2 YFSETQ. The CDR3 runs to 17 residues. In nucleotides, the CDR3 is TGCGCCAGCAGCTTGGCCCAAAAAGCGGGGGGGCCAGAGACCCAGTACTTC. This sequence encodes CASSLAQKAGGPETQYF.

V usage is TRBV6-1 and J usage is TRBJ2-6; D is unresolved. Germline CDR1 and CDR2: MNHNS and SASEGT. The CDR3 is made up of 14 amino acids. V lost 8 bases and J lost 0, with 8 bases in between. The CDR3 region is CASLSSSGANVLTF. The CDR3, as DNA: TGTGCCAGCCTTTCTTCCTCTGGGGCCAACGTCCTGACTTTC.

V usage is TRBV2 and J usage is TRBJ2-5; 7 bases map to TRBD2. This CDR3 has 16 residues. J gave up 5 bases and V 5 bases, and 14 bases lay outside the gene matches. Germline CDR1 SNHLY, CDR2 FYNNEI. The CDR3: CASSPSRPWGGETQYF. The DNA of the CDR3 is TGTGCCAGCAGTCCCTCCCGGCCCTGGGGAGGGGAGACCCAGTACTTC.

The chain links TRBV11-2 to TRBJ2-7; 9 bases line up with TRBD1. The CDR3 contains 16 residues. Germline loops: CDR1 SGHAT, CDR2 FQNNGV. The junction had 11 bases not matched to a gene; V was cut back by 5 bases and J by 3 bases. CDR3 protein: CASSALTGGKIYEQYF. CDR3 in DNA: TGTGCCAGCAGCGCTTTGACAGGGGGAAAAATCTACGAGCAGTACTTC.

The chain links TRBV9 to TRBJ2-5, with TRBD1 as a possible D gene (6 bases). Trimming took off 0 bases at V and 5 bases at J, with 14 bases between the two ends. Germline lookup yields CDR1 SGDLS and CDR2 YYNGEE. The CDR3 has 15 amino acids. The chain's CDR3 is CASSVGGPTGETQYF. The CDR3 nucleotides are TGTGCCAGCAGCGTAGGGGGGCCAACTGGGGAGACCCAGTACTTC.

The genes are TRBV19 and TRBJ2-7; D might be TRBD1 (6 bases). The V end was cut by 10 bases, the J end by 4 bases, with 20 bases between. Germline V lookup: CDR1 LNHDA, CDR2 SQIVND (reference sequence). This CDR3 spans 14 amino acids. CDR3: CAKTTGLFRYEQYF. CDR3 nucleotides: TGTGCCAAAACTACAGGGCTGTTCCGTTACGAGCAGTACTTC.

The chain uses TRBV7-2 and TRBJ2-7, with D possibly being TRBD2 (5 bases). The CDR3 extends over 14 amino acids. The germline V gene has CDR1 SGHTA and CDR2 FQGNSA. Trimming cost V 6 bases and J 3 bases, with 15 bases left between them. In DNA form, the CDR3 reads TGTGCCAGCAGTTCACAAACTGAGGGCTACGAGCAGTACTTC. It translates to CASSSQTEGYEQYF.

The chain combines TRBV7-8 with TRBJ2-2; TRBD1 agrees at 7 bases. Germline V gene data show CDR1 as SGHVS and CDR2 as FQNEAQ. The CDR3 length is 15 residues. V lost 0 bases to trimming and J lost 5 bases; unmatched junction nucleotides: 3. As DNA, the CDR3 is TGTGCCAGCAGCTTAGCCCTACAGGGGACCGGGGAGCTGTTTTTT. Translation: CASSLALQGTGELFF.

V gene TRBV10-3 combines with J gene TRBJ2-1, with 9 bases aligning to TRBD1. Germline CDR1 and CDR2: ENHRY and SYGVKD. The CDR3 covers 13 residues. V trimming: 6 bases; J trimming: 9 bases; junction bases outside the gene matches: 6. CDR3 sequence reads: CAISRDRVGEQFF. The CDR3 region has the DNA TGTGCCATCAGCCGGGACAGGGTGGGTGAGCAGTTCTTC.

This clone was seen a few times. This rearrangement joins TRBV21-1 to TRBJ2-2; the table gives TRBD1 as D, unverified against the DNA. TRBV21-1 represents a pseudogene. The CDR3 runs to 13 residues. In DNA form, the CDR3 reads TGTGCCAGCAGGCCTTACCAGGCCGGGGAGCTGTTTTTT. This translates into CASRPYQAGELFF.